These T cell receptor beta chains were read from a single sample in a study of CD8+CD57+ T cells in acquired aplastic anemia. TCRdb redid the calling of the reads with MiXCR, one entry per CDR3 protein. The sample has around 500,000 distinct CDR3 sequences; less than 35% are singletons. The sequenced material came from sorted CD4+, CD8+, or CD8+CD57+ T cells (not recorded which) from PBMCs. The receptors derive from a human donor with aplastic anemia. CDR3s include the opening cysteine and the closing phenylalanine or tryptophan. The order of the fields is clone size, D gene, V gene, J gene, CDR3 protein, CDR3 DNA. D genes are given only for firm matches. Clone sizes are given selectively: once, few, many, or a class where the clone is expanded.

.,.,TRBV12-3/TRBV12-4,TRBJ1-2,CASSRAGSNYGYTF,TGTGCCAGCAGTAGGGCAGGGTCTAACTATGGCTACACCTTC
few,.,TRBV19,TRBJ2-6,CASSRQFSGANVLTF,TGTGCCAGTAGCCGACAGTTCTCTGGGGCCAACGTCCTGACTTTC
few,.,TRBV19,TRBJ1-3,CASSIPSGGSGNTIYF,TGTGCCAGTAGTATCCCATCAGGCGGCTCTGGAAACACCATATATTTT
.,TRBD1,TRBV29-1,TRBJ2-1,CSVGEGQGGNEQFF,TGCAGCGTTGGCGAAGGACAGGGTGGGAATGAGCAGTTCTTC
many,.,TRBV6-6,TRBJ1-1,CASSYTRAEAFF,TGTGCCAGCAGTTACACGAGGGCTGAAGCTTTCTTT
.,TRBD1,TRBV2,TRBJ1-5,CASSEALRVFGTGSQPQHF,TGTGCCAGCAGTGAAGCGCTTCGAGTCTTCGGGACAGGGTCTCAGCCCCAGCATTTT
.,.,TRBV7-8,TRBJ1-5,CASSPKIGGYSNQPQHF,TGTGCCAGCAGCCCCAAAATCGGGGGTTATAGCAATCAGCCCCAGCATTTT
.,.,TRBV12-3/TRBV12-4,TRBJ2-7,CASTGTSTRYEQYF,TGTGCCAGCACCGGGACTTCAACTCGCTACGAGCAGTACTTC
.,TRBD1,TRBV5-5,TRBJ1-5,CASSVQGAGNQPQHF,TGTGCCAGCAGCGTTCAGGGGGCGGGCAATCAGCCCCAGCATTTT
many,TRBD2,TRBV20-1,TRBJ2-5,CSARDGTSGETQYF,TGCAGTGCTAGAGATGGGACTAGCGGGGAGACCCAGTACTTC
.,.,TRBV15,TRBJ1-2,CATSSGSWGGNGYTF,TGTGCCACCAGCAGTGGGAGTTGGGGGGGTAATGGCTACACCTTC
.,.,TRBV20-1,TRBJ1-1,CSARVPDMYTEAFF,TGCAGTGCTAGAGTCCCGGACATGTACACTGAAGCTTTCTTT
.,.,TRBV6-4,TRBJ1-5,CASSAGPNQPQHF,TGTGCCAGCAGTGCTGGGCCCAATCAGCCCCAGCATTTT
.,TRBD1,TRBV5-6,TRBJ1-5,CASSQTGGLQPQHF,TGTGCCAGCAGCCAGACAGGGGGCCTTCAGCCCCAGCATTTT
many,.,TRBV15,TRBJ2-1,CATSRDLAQGTGNEQFF,TGTGCCACCAGCAGAGATCTGGCGCAGGGAACGGGAAATGAGCAGTTCTTC
.,.,TRBV2,TRBJ2-3,CASSPQRGGTDTQYF,TGTGCCAGCAGTCCCCAAAGGGGCGGCACTGATACGCAGTATTTT
.,.,TRBV6-1,TRBJ1-5,CASTLATGFQPQHF,TGTGCCAGCACCCTCGCGACGGGGTTCCAGCCCCAGCATTTT
few,.,TRBV19,TRBJ2-7,CASSPRDTIYEQYF,TGTGCCAGTAGTCCCCGGGACACGATCTACGAGCAGTACTTC
once,TRBD1,TRBV7-2,TRBJ1-4,CASSPGDSLNEKLFF,TGTGCCAGCAGCCCCGGGGACAGCCTAAATGAAAAACTGTTTTTT
many,.,TRBV2,TRBJ1-5,CASSVSPPGNQPQHF,TGTGCCAGCAGTGTGTCCCCACCTGGGAATCAGCCCCAGCATTTT
.,.,TRBV25-1,TRBJ2-1,CASSDSGPNYNEQFF,TGTGCCAGCAGTGACAGCGGCCCCAATTACAATGAGCAGTTCTTC
.,TRBD2,TRBV19,TRBJ2-7,CASSSGTSGRGRYEQYF,TGTGCCAGTAGTTCCGGGACTAGCGGGAGGGGCCGCTACGAGCAGTACTTC
many,TRBD2,TRBV2,TRBJ2-2,CASRAGTSGREGTGELFF,TGTGCCAGCAGAGCCGGGACTAGCGGGAGGGAGGGCACCGGGGAGCTGTTTTTT
.,.,TRBV5-1,TRBJ2-5,CASRPGPSVQETQYF,TGCGCCAGCAGACCAGGCCCTAGCGTACAAGAGACCCAGTACTTC
many,.,TRBV2,TRBJ1-2,CASSEVRAVVVGYTF,TGTGCCAGCAGTGAGGTCAGGGCGGTAGTAGTTGGCTACACCTTC
few,.,TRBV7-3,TRBJ2-1,CASSLSGAEQFF,TGTGCCAGCAGCTTATCAGGGGCTGAGCAGTTCTTC
.,.,TRBV25-1,TRBJ2-3,CASSLASSHDTQYF,TGTGCCAGCAGTTTAGCTTCCTCCCACGATACGCAGTATTTT
few,.,TRBV6-1,TRBJ2-7,CASSPQGGIYEQYF,TGTGCCAGCAGCCCCCAAGGGGGGATCTACGAGCAGTACTTC
.,TRBD1,TRBV15,TRBJ2-5,CATSKYHTGDQETQYF,TGTGCCACCAGCAAGTACCACACAGGGGACCAAGAGACCCAGTACTTC